There are a few counts of the clone carrying this TCR beta chain. This sample stems from a study of OX40 agonist ivuxolimab in advanced cancers. Across the study: The study enrolled dose-escalation patients with hepatocellular carcinoma, melanoma, renal cell or head and neck cancer.

TCRdb's table, derived via immunoSEQ multiplex PCR, lists solely in-frame clones and lacks some. The data contain fewer than 90,000 clones, approximately 91% of them singletons. Trimming took 6 bases from V and 7 from J; bases not matched to a gene: 18. Germline V gene sequence: CDR1 ENHRY, CDR2 SYGVKD. CDR3 length: 18 amino acids. V is TRBV10-3 and J is TRBJ1-4; 9 positions match TRBD1. The sequence came from an adult with an advanced solid tumor such as melanoma, head and neck, liver or kidney cancer. Sample: CD4+ or CD8+ T cells sorted from blood, taken in a trial of the OX40 agonist ivuxolimab. The DNA for the CDR3 is TGTGCCATCAGGACCATCAGGACAGGGGAGATTGGTTGTGAAAAACTGTTTTTT. This encodes CAIRTIRTGEIGCEKLFF.